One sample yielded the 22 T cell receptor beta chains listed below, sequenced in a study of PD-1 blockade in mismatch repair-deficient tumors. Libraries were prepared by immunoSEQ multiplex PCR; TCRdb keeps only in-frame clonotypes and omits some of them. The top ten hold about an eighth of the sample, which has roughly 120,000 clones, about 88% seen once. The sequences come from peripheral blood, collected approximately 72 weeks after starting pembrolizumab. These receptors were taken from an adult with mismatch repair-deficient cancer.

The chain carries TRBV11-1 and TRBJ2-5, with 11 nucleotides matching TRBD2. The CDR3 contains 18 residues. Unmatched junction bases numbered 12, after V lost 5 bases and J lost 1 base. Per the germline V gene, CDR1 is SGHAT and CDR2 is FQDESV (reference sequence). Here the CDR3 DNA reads TGTGCCAGCAGCGAACTAGCGGGAGAAATGGACGCCCAAGAGACCCAGTACTTC. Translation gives CASSELAGEMDAQETQYF.

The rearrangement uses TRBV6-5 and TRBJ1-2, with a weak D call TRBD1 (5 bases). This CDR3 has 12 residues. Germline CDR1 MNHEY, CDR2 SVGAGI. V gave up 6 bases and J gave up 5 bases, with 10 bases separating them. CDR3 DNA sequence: TGTGCCAGCAGGCCTGGGGCATATGGCTACACCTTC. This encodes CASRPGAYGYTF.

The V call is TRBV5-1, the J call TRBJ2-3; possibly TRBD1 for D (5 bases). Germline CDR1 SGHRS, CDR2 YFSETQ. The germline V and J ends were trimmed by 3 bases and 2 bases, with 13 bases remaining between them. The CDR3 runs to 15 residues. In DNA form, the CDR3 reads TGCGCCAGCAGCTCGAGTCGACAGCCCACAGATACGCAGTATTTT. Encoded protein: CASSSSRQPTDTQYF.

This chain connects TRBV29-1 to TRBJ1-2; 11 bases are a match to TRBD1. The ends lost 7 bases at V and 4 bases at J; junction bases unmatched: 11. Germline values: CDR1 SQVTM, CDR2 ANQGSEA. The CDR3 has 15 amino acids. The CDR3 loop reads CSALTSDRGLYGYTF. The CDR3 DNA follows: TGCAGCGCCTTAACCTCGGACAGGGGGCTCTATGGCTACACCTTC.

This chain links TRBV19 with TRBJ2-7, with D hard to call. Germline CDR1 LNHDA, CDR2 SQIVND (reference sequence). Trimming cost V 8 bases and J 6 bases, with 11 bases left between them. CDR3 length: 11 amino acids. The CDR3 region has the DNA TGTGCCAGTTTTGACGGCGGCGAGCAGTACTTC. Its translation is CASFDGGEQYF.

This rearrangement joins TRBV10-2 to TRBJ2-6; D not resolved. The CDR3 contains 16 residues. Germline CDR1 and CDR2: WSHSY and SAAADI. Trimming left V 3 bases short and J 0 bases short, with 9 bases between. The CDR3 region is CASSDPTVSGANVLTF. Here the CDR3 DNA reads TGCGCCAGCAGTGACCCGACCGTCTCTGGGGCCAACGTCCTGACTTTC.

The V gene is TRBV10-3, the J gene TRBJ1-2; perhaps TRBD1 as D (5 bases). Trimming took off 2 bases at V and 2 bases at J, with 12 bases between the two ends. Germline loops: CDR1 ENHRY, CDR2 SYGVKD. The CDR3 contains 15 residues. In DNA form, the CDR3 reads TGTGCCATCAGTGAGGGGAGGGGCCGGAACTATGGCTACACCTTC. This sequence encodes CAISEGRGRNYGYTF.

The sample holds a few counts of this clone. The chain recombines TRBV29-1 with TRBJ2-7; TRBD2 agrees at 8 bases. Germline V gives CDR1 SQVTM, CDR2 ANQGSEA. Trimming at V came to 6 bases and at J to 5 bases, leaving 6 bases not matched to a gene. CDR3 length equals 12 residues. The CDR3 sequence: CSVYGGRNEQYF. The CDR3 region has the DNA TGCAGCGTGTATGGCGGGAGGAACGAGCAGTACTTC.

The CDR3 coding sequence is TGTGCCAGCTATAGCGGGAGGGACTCGGAGACCCAGTACTTC. Amino acids: CASYSGRDSETQYF. The J gene is TRBJ2-5, the V gene TRBV6-1, with TRBD2 identical over 11 bases. The ends lost 8 bases at V and 5 bases at J; junction bases unmatched: 7. Germline V gene lookup returns CDR1 MNHNS and CDR2 SASEGT. There are 14 residues in the CDR3.

Here the CDR3 DNA reads TGCGCCAGCAGCCAAGTGGTCAGTATACGAGCAACTAATGAAAAACTGTTTTTT. Amino acid sequence: CASSQVVSIRATNEKLFF. The chain combines TRBV4-1 with TRBJ1-4; D is ambiguous. The CDR3 has 18 amino acids. Trimming stripped 1 base from V and 0 bases from J, with 15 bases between. The germline CDR1 and CDR2 sequences are MGHRA and YSYEKL.

As DNA, the CDR3 is TGTGCCAGCAGTGAAGGGGGGGGACAGTGGCTCTACTACTCCTACAATGAGCAGTTCTTC. Its protein is CASSEGGGQWLYYSYNEQFF. The genes are TRBV6-1 and TRBJ2-1, with D perhaps given as TRBD1 or TRBD2 (7 bases each). The CDR3 runs to 20 residues. Looked up from germline, CDR1 is MNHNS and CDR2 is SASEGT. V was pared by 1 base and J by 0 bases, with 22 bases between.

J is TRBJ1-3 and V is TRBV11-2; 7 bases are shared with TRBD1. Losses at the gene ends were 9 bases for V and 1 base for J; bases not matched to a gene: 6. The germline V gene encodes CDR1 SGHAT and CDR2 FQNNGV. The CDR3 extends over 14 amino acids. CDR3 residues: CASNRQGSGNTIYF. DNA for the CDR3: TGTGCCAGTAATCGACAGGGATCTGGAAACACCATATATTTT. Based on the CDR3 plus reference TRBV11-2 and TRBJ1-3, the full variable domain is EAGVAQSPRYKIIEKRQSVAFWCNPISGHATLYWYQQILGQGPKLLIQFQNNGVVDDSQLPKDRFSAERLKGVDSTLKIQPAKLEDSAVYLCASNRQGSGNTIYFGEGSWLTVV.

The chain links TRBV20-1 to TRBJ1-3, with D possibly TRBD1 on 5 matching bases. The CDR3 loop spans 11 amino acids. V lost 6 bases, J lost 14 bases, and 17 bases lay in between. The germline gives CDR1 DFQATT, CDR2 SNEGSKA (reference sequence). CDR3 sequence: CSAPSRDLLYF. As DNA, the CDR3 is TGCAGTGCCCCAAGCCGGGACCTTCTATATTTT.

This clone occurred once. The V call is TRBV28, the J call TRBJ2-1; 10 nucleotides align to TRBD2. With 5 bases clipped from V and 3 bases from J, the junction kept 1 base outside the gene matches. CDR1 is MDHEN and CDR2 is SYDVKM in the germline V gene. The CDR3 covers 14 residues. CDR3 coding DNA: TGTGCCAGCAGTCCTAGCGGGAGCTACAATGAGCAGTTCTTC. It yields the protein CASSPSGSYNEQFF.

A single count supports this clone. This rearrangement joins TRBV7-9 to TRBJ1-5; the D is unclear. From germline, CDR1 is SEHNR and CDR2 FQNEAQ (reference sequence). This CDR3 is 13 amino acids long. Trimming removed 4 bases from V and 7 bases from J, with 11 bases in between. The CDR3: CASSSEGMQPQHF. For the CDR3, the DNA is TGTGCCAGCAGCTCGGAGGGTATGCAGCCCCAGCATTTT. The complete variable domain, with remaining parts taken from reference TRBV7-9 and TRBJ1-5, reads DTGVSQNPRHKITKRGQNVTFRCDPISEHNRLYWYRQTLGQGPEFLTYFQNEAQLEKSRLLSDRFSAERPKGSFSTLEIQRTEQGDSAMYLCASSSEGMQPQHFGDGTRLSIL.

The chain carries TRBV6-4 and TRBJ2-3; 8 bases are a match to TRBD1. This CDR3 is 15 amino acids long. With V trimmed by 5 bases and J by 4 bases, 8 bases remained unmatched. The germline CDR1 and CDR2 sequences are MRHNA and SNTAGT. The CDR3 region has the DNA TGTGCCAGCAGTAAGCAGGGGGCTGGGGCAGATACGCAGTATTTT. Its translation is CASSKQGAGADTQYF.

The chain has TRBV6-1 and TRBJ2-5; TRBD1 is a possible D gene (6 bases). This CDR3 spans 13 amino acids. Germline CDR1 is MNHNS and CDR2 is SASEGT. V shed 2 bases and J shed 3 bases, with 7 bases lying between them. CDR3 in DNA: TGTGCCAGCAGTGAACCAGGGGAAGAGACCCAGTACTTC. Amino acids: CASSEPGEETQYF.

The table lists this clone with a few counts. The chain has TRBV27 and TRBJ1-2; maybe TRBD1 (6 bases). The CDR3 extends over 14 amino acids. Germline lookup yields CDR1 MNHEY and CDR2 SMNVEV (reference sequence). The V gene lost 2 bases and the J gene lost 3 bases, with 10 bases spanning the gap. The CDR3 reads CASSLLRTDYGYTF. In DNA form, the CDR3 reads TGTGCCAGCAGTTTACTGCGGACAGACTATGGCTACACCTTC.

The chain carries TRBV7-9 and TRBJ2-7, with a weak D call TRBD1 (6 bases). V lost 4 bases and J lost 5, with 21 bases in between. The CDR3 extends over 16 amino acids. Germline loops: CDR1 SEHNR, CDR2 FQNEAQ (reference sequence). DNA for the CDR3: TGTGCCAGCAGCTCCTATGAGGACAGTAGGGCCGACGAGCAGTACTTC. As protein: CASSSYEDSRADEQYF.

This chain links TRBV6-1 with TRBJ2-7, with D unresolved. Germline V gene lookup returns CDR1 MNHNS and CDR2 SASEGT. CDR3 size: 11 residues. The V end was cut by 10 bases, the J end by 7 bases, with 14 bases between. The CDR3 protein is CATFGSSEQYF. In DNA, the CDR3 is TGTGCCACCTTTGGGTCGAGTGAGCAGTACTTC.

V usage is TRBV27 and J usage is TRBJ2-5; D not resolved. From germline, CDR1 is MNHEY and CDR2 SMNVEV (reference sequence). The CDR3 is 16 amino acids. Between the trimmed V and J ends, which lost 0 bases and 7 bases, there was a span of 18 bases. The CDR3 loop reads CASSLSIRSKVATQYF. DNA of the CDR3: TGTGCCAGCAGTTTATCGATCCGGTCTAAGGTGGCGACCCAGTACTTC.

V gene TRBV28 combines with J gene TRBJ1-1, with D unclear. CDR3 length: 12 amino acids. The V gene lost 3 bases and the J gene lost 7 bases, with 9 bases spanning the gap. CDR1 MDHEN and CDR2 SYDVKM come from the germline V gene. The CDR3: CASSLGFREAFF. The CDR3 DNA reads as TGTGCCAGCAGTTTGGGGTTCCGTGAAGCTTTCTTT.